The 23 T cell receptor beta chains reported below all come from one sample, sequenced in a study of blood T cells in healthy people across ages. A second PCR of about 7 to 12 cycles used a sample-barcoded 5' primer and a J-beta primer mix. From the 5' RACE reads, TCRdb called clonotypes with MiXCR, one entry per CDR3 protein. The sample shows 550,000 to 800,000 distinct CDR3 sequences, roughly 21% of them seen only once. The source material was blood. The receptors were gathered from a man between 65 and 85 years old in good health.

The chain couples TRBV29-1 to TRBJ2-7; 7 bases map to TRBD2. Germline V gene data show CDR1 as SQVTM and CDR2 as ANQGSEA. The CDR3 extends over 11 amino acids. Trimming took 7 bases from V and 2 from J; bases not matched to a gene: 2. CDR3 amino acids: CSGGGTYEQYF. The CDR3 nucleotides are TGCAGCGGGGGGGGAACCTACGAGCAGTACTTC.

This chain uses TRBV5-1 with TRBJ2-7, with unresolved D. CDR3 length: 13 amino acids. V shed 2 bases and J shed 7 bases, with 13 bases lying between them. Germline loops: CDR1 SGHRS, CDR2 YFSETQ. In nucleotides, the CDR3 is TGCGCCAGCAGCTTTGGCGCAAGGGTGGAGCAGTACTTC. Its protein is CASSFGARVEQYF. The full variable domain, in which reference TRBV5-1 and TRBJ2-7 provide the parts outside the CDR3, is KAGVTQTPRYLIKTRGQQVTLSCSPISGHRSVSWYQQTPGQGLQFLFEYFSETQRNKGNFPGRFSGRQFSNSRSEMNVSTLELGDSALYLCASSFGARVEQYFGPGTRLTVT.

The chain joins TRBV5-1 to TRBJ1-3; D is unresolved. Trimming took off 0 bases at V and 0 bases at J, with 7 bases between the two ends. The CDR3 has 15 amino acids. Germline V gene data show CDR1 as SGHRS and CDR2 as YFSETQ. The CDR3 DNA reads as TGCGCCAGCAGCTTGGAAGCGAGCTCTGGAAACACCATATATTTT. Its translation: CASSLEASSGNTIYF. The variable domain in full, completed from reference TRBV5-1 and TRBJ1-3, reads KAGVTQTPRYLIKTRGQQVTLSCSPISGHRSVSWYQQTPGQGLQFLFEYFSETQRNKGNFPGRFSGRQFSNSRSEMNVSTLELGDSALYLCASSLEASSGNTIYFGEGSWLTVV.

Only a few counts were recorded for this clonotype. The DNA for the CDR3 is TGCAGCGCAGTCATGAGTACCGCAGATACGCAGTATTTT. Translation gives CSAVMSTADTQYF. The J gene is TRBJ2-3, the V gene TRBV29-1; the D is unclear. The V end was cut by 7 bases, the J end by 4 bases, with 15 bases between. CDR3 length: 13 residues. Germline V gives CDR1 SQVTM, CDR2 ANQGSEA.

This clonotype was counted a few times. This sequence joins TRBV9 and TRBJ2-7, with D hard to call. Germline CDR1 reads SGDLS; CDR2 reads YYNGEE. The V end was cut by 2 bases, the J end by 4 bases, with 7 bases between. This CDR3 comprises 12 residues. CDR3 protein: CASSVRQYEQYF. In DNA form, the CDR3 reads TGTGCCAGCAGCGTTCGACAATACGAGCAGTACTTC.

The table lists this clonotype with a few counts. The chain employs TRBV7-2 and TRBJ2-5; 8 bases match TRBD1. Germline V gives CDR1 SGHTA, CDR2 FQGNSA. There are 14 residues in the CDR3. J was trimmed by 5 bases and V by 7 bases; bases with no gene match: 9. The CDR3 sequence is CASIPRGHGETQYF. The CDR3 bases are TGTGCCAGCATCCCCAGGGGGCACGGCGAGACCCAGTACTTC. Drawing the rest from reference TRBV7-2 and TRBJ2-5, the complete variable domain is GAGVSQSPSNKVTEKGKDVELRCDPISGHTALYWYRQSLGQGLEFLIYFQGNSAPDKSGLPSDRFSAERTGGSVSTLTIQRTQQEDSAVYLCASIPRGHGETQYFGPGTRLLVL.

This clonotype was recorded at least ten times. This chain joins TRBV7-2 and TRBJ1-5; D remains ambiguous. The CDR3 is 13 residues long. Per the germline V gene, CDR1 is SGHTA and CDR2 is FQGNSA. V lost 4 bases, J lost 0 bases, and 4 bases lay in between. CDR3 in amino acids: CASSSYSNQPQHF. The CDR3 region has the DNA TGTGCCAGCAGCTCTTATAGCAATCAGCCCCAGCATTTT.

Only one count was recorded for this clonotype. The rearrangement links TRBV20-1 to TRBJ1-5; D is unclear. This CDR3 is 15 amino acids long. Looked up from germline, CDR1 is DFQATT and CDR2 is SNEGSKA (reference sequence). The germline V and J ends were trimmed by 0 bases and 0 bases, with 9 bases remaining between them. CDR3 loop: CSARDRLFSNQPQHF. CDR3 bases: TGCAGTGCTAGAGATCGTTTGTTTAGCAATCAGCCCCAGCATTTT.

The genes are TRBV14 and TRBJ2-1; 9 nucleotides line up with TRBD2. V lost 1 base and J lost 1; bases outside the gene matches: 11. The CDR3 covers 19 residues. Per germline, CDR1 SGHDN and CDR2 FVKESK. The CDR3 nucleotides are TGTGCCAGCAGCCAAGGCGTAGCGGGAGTGATAGGTTCCTACAATGAGCAGTTCTTC. The encoded protein is CASSQGVAGVIGSYNEQFF.

This clonotype occurred a few times. The rearrangement links TRBV4-3 to TRBJ2-3; 14 bases match TRBD2. Germline CDR1 LGHNA, CDR2 YSLEER. V dropped 2 bases and J dropped 7; count of bases not matched to a gene: 8. The CDR3 has 17 residues. CDR3 in amino acids: CASSQTLGTSGSYTQYF. CDR3 nucleotide sequence: TGCGCCAGCAGCCAAACTCTCGGGACTAGCGGGAGTTATACGCAGTATTTT.

This chain uses TRBV6-6 with TRBJ1-6; 8 bases agree with TRBD1. CDR1 and CDR2 (germline): MNHNY, SVGAGI (reference sequence). CDR3 size: 12 residues. V shed 6 bases and J 10 bases; nucleotides not matched to a gene: 2. CDR3 amino acids: CASRTGESPLHF. DNA of the CDR3: TGTGCCAGCAGGACAGGGGAATCACCCCTCCACTTT.

This clonotype turned up a few times. The chain uses TRBV4-2 and TRBJ1-3; D gene ambiguous. Germline CDR1 is LGHNA and CDR2 is YNFKEQ. The CDR3 extends over 14 amino acids. Trimming pared 1 base from V and 4 bases from J, leaving 8 bases between. The CDR3 DNA reads as TGTGCCAGCAGCCAAGGGGCAGGCGGAAACACCATATATTTT. Its protein is CASSQGAGGNTIYF.

The chain employs TRBV5-1 and TRBJ1-2; 7 bases are a match to TRBD1. V trimming: 0 bases; J trimming: 0 bases; junction bases outside the gene matches: 8. CDR3 size: 17 residues. Germline-derived CDR1 and CDR2 are SGHRS and YFSETQ. The CDR3, as DNA: TGCGCCAGCAGCTTGGGATCGGCCAGGGGGACTAACTATGGCTACACCTTC. Amino acid sequence: CASSLGSARGTNYGYTF.

This chain joins TRBV20-1 and TRBJ2-7; no definite D call. CDR3 length equals 12 residues. From germline, CDR1 is DFQATT and CDR2 SNEGSKA (reference sequence). DNA of the CDR3: TGCACCGCCCCGGGTGGGCCTCACGAGCAGTACTTC. As protein: CTAPGGPHEQYF.

This chain links TRBV4-2 with TRBJ2-5; 7 bases are a match to TRBD2. Germline CDR1 LGHNA, CDR2 YNFKEQ. CDR3 length: 14 amino acids. Trimming removed 1 base from V and 5 bases from J; junction bases left unmatched: 4. The CDR3 region is CASSQGQRDETQYF. CDR3 nucleotides: TGTGCCAGCAGCCAAGGGCAGCGGGATGAGACCCAGTACTTC.

The chain carries TRBV7-9 and TRBJ1-2; no definite D call. Germline V CDR1 and CDR2: SEHNR, FQNEAQ (reference sequence). The CDR3 has 15 residues. V was shortened by 2 bases and J by 7 bases, with 17 bases between the two germline ends. For the CDR3, the DNA is TGTGCCAGCAGCTTACCCGAAGGGATGGCGGTTGGCTACACCTTC. Translated, it gives CASSLPEGMAVGYTF. Looking up the rest from reference TRBV7-9 and TRBJ1-2 gives the full variable domain: DTGVSQNPRHKITKRGQNVTFRCDPISEHNRLYWYRQTLGQGPEFLTYFQNEAQLEKSRLLSDRFSAERPKGSFSTLEIQRTEQGDSAMYLCASSLPEGMAVGYTFGSGTRLTVV.

Ten or more counts support this clonotype. The chain has TRBV5-1 and TRBJ1-1; 7 bases are shared with TRBD1. Germline lookup yields CDR1 SGHRS and CDR2 YFSETQ. The CDR3 spans 15 residues. V shed 0 bases, J shed 0 bases, and the junction held 2 bases outside the gene matches. CDR3 loop: CASSLGQGMNTEAFF. The CDR3 DNA reads as TGCGCCAGCAGCTTGGGACAGGGTATGAACACTGAAGCTTTCTTT.

The V and J genes are TRBV6-6 and TRBJ2-5; no clear D. V was cut by 0 bases and J by 8 bases, with 16 bases left in between. This CDR3 comprises 15 residues. The V gene's germline CDR1 is MNHNY and CDR2 SVGAGI (reference sequence). CDR3 in DNA: TGTGCCAGCAGTTACTCGTACGCAGGCTCACGAACCCAGTACTTC. The encoded protein is CASSYSYAGSRTQYF.

In this sample, this clonotype turned up a few times. The chain combines TRBV5-1 with TRBJ2-5, with D possibly being TRBD2 (7 bases). V was trimmed by 3 bases and J by 4 bases, leaving 10 bases between them. Per the germline V gene, CDR1 is SGHRS and CDR2 is YFSETQ. This CDR3 region has 13 residues. Written as DNA, the CDR3 is TGCGCCAGCAGCTACAGGGAGGGAGAGACCCAGTACTTC. It translates to CASSYREGETQYF.

The V call is TRBV6-5, the J call TRBJ2-5; perhaps TRBD1 as D (6 bases). The J call may be incorrect, as the DNA end agrees better with TRBJ2-1. The CDR3 has 14 amino acids. Germline CDR1 MNHEY, CDR2 SVGAGI. The chain's CDR3 is CASSRGAGVNEQFF. DNA for the CDR3: TGTGCCAGCAGTAGAGGGGCAGGGGTCAATGAGCAGTTCTTC.

V gene TRBV20-1 combines with J gene TRBJ2-7; perhaps TRBD2 as D (6 bases). The J call may be incorrect, as the DNA end agrees better with TRBJ2-1. This CDR3 contains 11 residues. Germline V gives CDR1 DFQATT, CDR2 SNEGSKA (reference sequence). The CDR3 DNA follows: TGCAGTGCCATGGGGGAGGATGAGCAGTTCTTC. Translated, it gives CSAMGEDEQFF.

This clonotype was seen only a few times. CDR3 amino acids: CSAEGPGQGAEETQYF. CDR3 nucleotide sequence: TGCAGTGCTGAGGGACCGGGACAGGGGGCAGAAGAGACCCAGTACTTC. The V and J genes are TRBV20-1 and TRBJ2-5, with 12 positions matching TRBD1. The CDR3 consists of 16 residues. The germline V gene encodes CDR1 DFQATT and CDR2 SNEGSKA (reference sequence). Trimming took 5 bases from V and 3 from J; bases not matched to a gene: 10.

J is TRBJ2-1 and V is TRBV29-1, with 8 positions matching TRBD2. CDR3 length equals 14 residues. Germline CDR1 is SQVTM and CDR2 is ANQGSEA. The V segment lost 0 bases and the J segment 7 bases; nucleotides outside the gene matches: 5. CDR3 DNA: TGCAGCGTTGAAGATCGGGGACTAGGAAATGAGCAGTTCTTC. Amino acid sequence: CSVEDRGLGNEQFF.